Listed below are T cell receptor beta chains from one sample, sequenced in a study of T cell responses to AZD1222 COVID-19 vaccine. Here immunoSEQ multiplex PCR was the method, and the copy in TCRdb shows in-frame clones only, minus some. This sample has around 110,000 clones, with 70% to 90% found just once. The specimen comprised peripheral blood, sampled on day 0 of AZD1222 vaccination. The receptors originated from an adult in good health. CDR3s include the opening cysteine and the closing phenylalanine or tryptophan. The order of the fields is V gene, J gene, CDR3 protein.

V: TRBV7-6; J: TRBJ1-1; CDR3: CASSPAGGRDTEAFF
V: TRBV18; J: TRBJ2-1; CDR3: CASSQVDNEQFF
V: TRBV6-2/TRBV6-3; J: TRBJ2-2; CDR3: CASSYKSGTGELFF
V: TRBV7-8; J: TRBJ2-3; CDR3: CASTHSSPGRKGDTQYF
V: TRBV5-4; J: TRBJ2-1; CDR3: CASTPGEAYNEQFF
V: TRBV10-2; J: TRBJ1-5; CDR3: CASSESGGSNQPQHF
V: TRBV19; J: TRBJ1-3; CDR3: CASRVGAAGNTIYF
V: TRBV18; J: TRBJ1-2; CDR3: CASSPVRGRGYTF
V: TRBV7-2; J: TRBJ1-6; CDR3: CASSLTAHSPLHF
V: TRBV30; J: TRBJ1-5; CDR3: CAWSGGAHQPQHF
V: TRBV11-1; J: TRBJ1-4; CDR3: CASSLQEGGEKLFF
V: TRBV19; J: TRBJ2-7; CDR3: CASSYPGTSYEQYF
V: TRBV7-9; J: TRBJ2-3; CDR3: CASSLTGVSSDTQYF
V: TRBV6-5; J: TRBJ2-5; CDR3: CASSGTSQETQYF
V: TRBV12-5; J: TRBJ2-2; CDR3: CASGLSSGVGTGELFF
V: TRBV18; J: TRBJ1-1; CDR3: CASSPRERGPKNTEAFF
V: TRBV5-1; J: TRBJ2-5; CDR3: CASGTGDGTQYF
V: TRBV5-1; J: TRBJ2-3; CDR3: CASSLFDRGPTDTQYF
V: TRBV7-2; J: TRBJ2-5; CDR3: CASSFSSGRDGQYF
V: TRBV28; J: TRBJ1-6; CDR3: CASSPGFPNSPLHF
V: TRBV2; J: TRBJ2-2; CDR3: CASRILASTGELFF
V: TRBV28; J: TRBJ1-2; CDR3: CASSLWTGGGYTF
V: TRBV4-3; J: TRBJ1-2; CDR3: CASSQKGYYGYTF
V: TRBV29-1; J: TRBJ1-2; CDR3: CSVEDVGIGYGYTF
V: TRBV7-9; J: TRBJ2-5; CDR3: CASSLGQGGMKTQYF
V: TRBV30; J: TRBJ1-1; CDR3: CAWSVNTEAFF
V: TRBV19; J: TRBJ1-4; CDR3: CASSPQTGPLFF
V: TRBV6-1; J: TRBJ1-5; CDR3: CASSEGGPGNQPQHF
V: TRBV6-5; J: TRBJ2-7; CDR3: CASSYGGQGLYEQYF
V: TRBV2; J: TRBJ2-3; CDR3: CASSRTSGGTDTQYF
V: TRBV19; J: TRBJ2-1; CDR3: CASSPSAAGTNEQFF
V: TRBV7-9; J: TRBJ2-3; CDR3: CASSLAKGTDTQYF
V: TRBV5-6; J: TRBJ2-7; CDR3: CASSSPGLAGVFEQYF
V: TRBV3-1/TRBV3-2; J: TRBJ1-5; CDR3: CASSAGQSNQPQHF
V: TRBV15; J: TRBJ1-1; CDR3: CATSRGTTEAFF
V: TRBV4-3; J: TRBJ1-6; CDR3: CASSRTRRQPSSYNSPLHF
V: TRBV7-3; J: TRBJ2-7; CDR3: CASSLIWGPARYEQYF
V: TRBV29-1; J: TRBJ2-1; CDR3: CSVERGISSYNEQFF
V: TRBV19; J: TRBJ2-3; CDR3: CASSIGPRTDTQYF
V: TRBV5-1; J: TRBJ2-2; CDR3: CASRPGLNTGELFF
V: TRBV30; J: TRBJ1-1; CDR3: CAWSVQGTEAFF
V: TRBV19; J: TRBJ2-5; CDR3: CASSAGLAGGQETQYF
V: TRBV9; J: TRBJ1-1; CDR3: CASSRGLSNTEAFF
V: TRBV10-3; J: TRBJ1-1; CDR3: CAISELENTEAFF
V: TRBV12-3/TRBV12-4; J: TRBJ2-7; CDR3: CASSFKPGEQYF
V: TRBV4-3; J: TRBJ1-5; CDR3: CASSQDLWSNQPQHF
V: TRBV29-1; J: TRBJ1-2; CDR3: CSVEDVLGSPNYGYTF
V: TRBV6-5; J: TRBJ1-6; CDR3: CASSYRDRDNSPLHF
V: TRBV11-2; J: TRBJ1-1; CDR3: CASSLESAGLVAFF
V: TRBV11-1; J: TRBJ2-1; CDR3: CASSLRQGLNNEQFF